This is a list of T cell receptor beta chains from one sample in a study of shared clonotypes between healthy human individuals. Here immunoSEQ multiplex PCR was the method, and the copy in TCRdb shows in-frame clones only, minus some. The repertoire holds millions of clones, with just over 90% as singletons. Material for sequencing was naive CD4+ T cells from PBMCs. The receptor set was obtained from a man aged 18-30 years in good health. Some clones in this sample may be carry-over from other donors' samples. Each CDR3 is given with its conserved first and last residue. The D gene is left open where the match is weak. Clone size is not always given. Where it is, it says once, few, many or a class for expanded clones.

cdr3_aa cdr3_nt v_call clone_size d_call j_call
CASIRLADYNEQFF TGTGCCAGCATCAGACTAGCGGACTACAATGAGCAGTTCTTC TRBV6-1 NA TRBD2 TRBJ2-1
CASSQVAGTNEQYF TGCGCCAGCAGCCAAGTCGCAGGGACTAACGAGCAGTACTTC TRBV4-1 NA TRBD2 TRBJ2-7
CASSSGRGQPQHF TGTGCCAGCAGTTCGGGGAGGGGTCAGCCCCAGCATTTT TRBV6-5 few NA TRBJ1-5
CASGRSSYNEQFF TGTGCCAGCGGGAGAAGCTCCTACAATGAGCAGTTCTTC TRBV11-3 NA NA TRBJ2-1
CASSQGLVSYNEQFF TGCGCCAGCAGCCAGGGACTAGTCTCGTACAATGAGCAGTTCTTC TRBV4-1 NA TRBD2 TRBJ2-1
CASSQDGQGAEAFF TGCGCCAGCAGCCAAGACGGACAGGGGGCAGAAGCTTTCTTT TRBV4-1 NA TRBD1 TRBJ1-1
CASSAGTGNTEAFF TGTGCCAGCAGTGCCGGGACAGGGAACACTGAAGCTTTCTTT TRBV2 NA TRBD1 TRBJ1-1
CAISVYQSQGTDTQYF TGTGCCATCAGTGTGTACCAGTCGCAGGGCACAGATACGCAGTATTTT TRBV10-3 once NA TRBJ2-3
CASSTQDTDTQYF TGTGCCAGCAGCACGCAGGACACAGATACGCAGTATTTT TRBV7-3 NA NA TRBJ2-3
CASSSFSGSYNEQFF TGTGCCAGCAGCTCTTTCTCGGGCTCCTACAATGAGCAGTTCTTC TRBV7-2 NA NA TRBJ2-1
CASSLTPSPGAEQYF TGTGCCAGCAGCTTAACGCCGTCCCCCGGCGCCGAGCAGTACTTC TRBV7-3 NA NA TRBJ2-7
CASSIQGEGLNEQFF TGCGCCAGCAGCATACAGGGAGAGGGACTCAATGAGCAGTTCTTC TRBV5-1 NA NA TRBJ2-1
CASSLAGNQWDIQYF TGCGCCAGCAGCTTGGCGGGGAACCAATGGGACATTCAGTACTTC TRBV5-1 NA NA TRBJ2-4
CASSLASGQGSTEAFF TGTGCCAGCAGCTTAGCTAGCGGACAGGGTAGCACTGAAGCTTTCTTT TRBV7-9 once TRBD1 TRBJ1-1
CASSSGGQGGYGYTF TGCGCCAGCAGCTCGGGAGGACAGGGAGGCTATGGCTACACCTTC TRBV5-1 NA TRBD1 TRBJ1-2
CASSSGTGELNEKLFF TGCGCCAGCAGCTCGGGGACAGGGGAATTAAATGAAAAACTGTTTTTT TRBV5-1 NA TRBD1 TRBJ1-4